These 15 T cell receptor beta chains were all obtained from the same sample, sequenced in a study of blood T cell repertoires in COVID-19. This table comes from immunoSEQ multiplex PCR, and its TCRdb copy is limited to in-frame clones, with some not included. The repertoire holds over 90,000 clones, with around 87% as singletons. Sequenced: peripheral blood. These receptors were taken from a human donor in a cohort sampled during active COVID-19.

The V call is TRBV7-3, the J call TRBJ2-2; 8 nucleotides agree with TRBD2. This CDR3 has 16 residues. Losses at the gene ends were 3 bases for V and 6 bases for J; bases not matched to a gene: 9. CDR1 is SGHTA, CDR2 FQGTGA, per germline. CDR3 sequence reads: CASSFLTGGAPGELFF. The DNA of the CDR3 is TGTGCCAGCAGCTTTCTTACGGGAGGGGCACCCGGGGAGCTGTTTTTT.

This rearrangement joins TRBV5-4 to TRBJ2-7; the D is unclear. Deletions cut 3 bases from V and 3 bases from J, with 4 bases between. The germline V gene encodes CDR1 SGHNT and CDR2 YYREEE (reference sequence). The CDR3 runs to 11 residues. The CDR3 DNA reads TGTGCCAGCAGCTCCAGCTACGAGCAGTACTTC. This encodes CASSSSYEQYF.

DNA of the CDR3: TGTGCCAGCAGCTTGGAGGGGGCGCGAACTGAAGCTTTCTTT. This gives the protein CASSLEGARTEAFF. V gene TRBV5-4 combines with J gene TRBJ1-1; 7 nucleotides align to TRBD1. The CDR3 has 14 residues. V lost 0 bases, J lost 5 bases, and 4 bases stayed unmatched. The germline CDR1 and CDR2 sequences are SGHNT and YYREEE (reference sequence).

The CDR3 DNA sequence: TGTGCCAGCAGTGCCGCATTACAGGGGGATCAGCCCCAGCATTTT. Translated: CASSAALQGDQPQHF. The chain joins TRBV28 to TRBJ1-5; 8 bases are a match to TRBD1. Germline V gene data show CDR1 as MDHEN and CDR2 as SYDVKM. Trimming removed 5 bases from V and 5 bases from J; junction bases left unmatched: 8. The CDR3 covers 15 residues.

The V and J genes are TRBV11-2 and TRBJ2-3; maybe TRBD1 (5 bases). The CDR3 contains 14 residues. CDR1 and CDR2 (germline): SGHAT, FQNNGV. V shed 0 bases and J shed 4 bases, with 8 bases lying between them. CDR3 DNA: TGTGCCAGCAGCTTAGAAGAGACAGCAGATACGCAGTATTTT. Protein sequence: CASSLEETADTQYF.

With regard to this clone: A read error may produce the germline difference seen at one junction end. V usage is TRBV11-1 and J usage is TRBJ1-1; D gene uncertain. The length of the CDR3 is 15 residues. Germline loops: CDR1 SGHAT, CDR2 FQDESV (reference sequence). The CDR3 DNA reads TGTGCCAGCAGCTTAGCGTGGACGGGGAACGCTGAAGCTTTCTTT. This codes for CASSLAWTGNAEAFF.

The CDR3 DNA reads TGTGCCAGCAGCTTAGGTTTTGGAAGACAGGGGATATACAATGAGCAGTTCTTC. Protein: CASSLGFGRQGIYNEQFF. V gene TRBV7-9 combines with J gene TRBJ2-1; TRBD1 matches at 8 bases. Germline V gives CDR1 SEHNR, CDR2 FQNEAQ (reference sequence). This CDR3 is built from 18 residues. V dropped 1 base and J dropped 4; count of bases not matched to a gene: 12.

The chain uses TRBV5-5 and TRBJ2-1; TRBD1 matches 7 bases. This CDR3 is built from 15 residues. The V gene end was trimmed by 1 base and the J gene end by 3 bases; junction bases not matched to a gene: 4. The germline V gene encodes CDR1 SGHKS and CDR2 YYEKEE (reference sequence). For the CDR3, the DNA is TGTGCCAGCAGCTTGAGGTGGACAGGCTACAATGAGCAGTTCTTC. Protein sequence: CASSLRWTGYNEQFF.

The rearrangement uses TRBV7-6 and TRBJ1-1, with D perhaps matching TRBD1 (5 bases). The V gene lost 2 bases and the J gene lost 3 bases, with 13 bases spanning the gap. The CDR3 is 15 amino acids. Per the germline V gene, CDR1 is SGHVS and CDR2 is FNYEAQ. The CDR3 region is CASSLRFGHHTEAFF. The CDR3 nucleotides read TGTGCCAGCAGCTTAAGGTTCGGACACCACACTGAAGCTTTCTTT.

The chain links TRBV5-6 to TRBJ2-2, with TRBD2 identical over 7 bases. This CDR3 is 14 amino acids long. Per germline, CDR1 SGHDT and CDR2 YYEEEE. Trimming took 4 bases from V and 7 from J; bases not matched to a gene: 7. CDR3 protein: CASSPLAWNGELFF. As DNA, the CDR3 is TGTGCCAGCAGCCCACTAGCGTGGAACGGGGAGCTGTTTTTT.

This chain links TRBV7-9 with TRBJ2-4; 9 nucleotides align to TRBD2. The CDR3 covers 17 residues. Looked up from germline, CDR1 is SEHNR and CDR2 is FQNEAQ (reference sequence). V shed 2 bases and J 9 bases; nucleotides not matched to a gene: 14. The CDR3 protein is CASSLSSGTTNEGIQYF. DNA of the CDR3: TGTGCCAGCAGCTTATCTAGCGGGACTACCAACGAGGGCATTCAGTACTTC.

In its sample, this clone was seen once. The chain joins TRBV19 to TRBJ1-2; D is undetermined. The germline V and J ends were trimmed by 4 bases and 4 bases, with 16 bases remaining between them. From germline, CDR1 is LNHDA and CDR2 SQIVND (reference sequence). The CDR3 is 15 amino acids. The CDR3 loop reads CASSTPSGGGYGYTF. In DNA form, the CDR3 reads TGTGCCAGTAGTACCCCGTCGGGAGGTGGCTATGGCTACACCTTC. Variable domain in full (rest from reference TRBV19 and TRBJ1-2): DGGITQSPKYLFRKEGQNVTLSCEQNLNHDAMYWYRQDPGQGLRLIYYSQIVNDFQKGDIAEGYSVSREKKESFPLTVTSAQKNPTAFYLCASSTPSGGGYGYTFGSGTRLTVV.

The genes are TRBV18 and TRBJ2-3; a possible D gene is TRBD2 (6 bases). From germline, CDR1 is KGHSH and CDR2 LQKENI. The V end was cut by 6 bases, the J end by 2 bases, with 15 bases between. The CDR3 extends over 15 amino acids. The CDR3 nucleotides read TGTGCCAGCTCTCCCCCTGGGCGGGACACAGATACGCAGTATTTT. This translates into CASSPPGRDTDTQYF.

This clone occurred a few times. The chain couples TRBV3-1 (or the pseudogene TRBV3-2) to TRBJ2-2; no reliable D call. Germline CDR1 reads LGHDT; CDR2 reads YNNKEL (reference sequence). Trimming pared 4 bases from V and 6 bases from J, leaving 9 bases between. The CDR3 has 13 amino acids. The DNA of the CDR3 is TGTGCCAGCAGCCCTCACGAGGCCGGGGAGCTGTTTTTT. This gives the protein CASSPHEAGELFF.

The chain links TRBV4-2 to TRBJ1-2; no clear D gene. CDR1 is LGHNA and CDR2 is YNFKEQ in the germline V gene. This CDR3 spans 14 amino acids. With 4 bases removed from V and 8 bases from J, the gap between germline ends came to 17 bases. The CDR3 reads CASSLPREAKGYTF. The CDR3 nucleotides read TGTGCCAGCAGCCTCCCCCGGGAGGCGAAGGGCTACACCTTC.